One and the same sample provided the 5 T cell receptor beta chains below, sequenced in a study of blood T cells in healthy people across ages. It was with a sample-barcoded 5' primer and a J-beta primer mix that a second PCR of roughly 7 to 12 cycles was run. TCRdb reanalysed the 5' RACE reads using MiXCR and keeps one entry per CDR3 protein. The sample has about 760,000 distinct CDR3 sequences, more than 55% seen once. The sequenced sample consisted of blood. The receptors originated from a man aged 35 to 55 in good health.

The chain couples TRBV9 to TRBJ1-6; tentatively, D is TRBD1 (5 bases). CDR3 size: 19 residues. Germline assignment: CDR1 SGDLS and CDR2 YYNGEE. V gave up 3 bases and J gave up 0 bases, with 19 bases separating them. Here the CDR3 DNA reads TGTGCCAGCAGCGATTGGACACCCCGAACTAGCTCCTATAATTCACCCCTCCACTTT. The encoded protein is CASSDWTPRTSSYNSPLHF.

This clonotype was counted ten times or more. The CDR3 loop is CASSALTGSGANVLTF. CDR3 sequence (DNA): TGTGCCAGCAGTGCCCTCACAGGGTCAGGGGCCAACGTCCTGACTTTC. The chain joins TRBV6-1 to TRBJ2-6; a possible D gene is TRBD1 (6 bases). Trimming shortened V by 4 bases and J by 4 bases, and 14 bases separated the two germline ends. This CDR3 spans 16 amino acids. Per the germline V gene, CDR1 is MNHNS and CDR2 is SASEGT.

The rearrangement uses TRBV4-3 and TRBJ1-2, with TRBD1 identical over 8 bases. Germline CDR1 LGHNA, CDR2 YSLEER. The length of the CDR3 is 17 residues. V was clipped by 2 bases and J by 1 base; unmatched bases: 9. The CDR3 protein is CASSQTTGVWNNYGYTF. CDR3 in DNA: TGCGCCAGCAGCCAAACGACAGGGGTTTGGAATAACTATGGCTACACCTTC.

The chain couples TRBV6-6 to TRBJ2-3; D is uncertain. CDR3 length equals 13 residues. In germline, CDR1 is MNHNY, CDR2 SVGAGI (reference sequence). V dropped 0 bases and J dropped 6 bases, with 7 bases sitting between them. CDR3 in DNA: TGTGCCAGCAGTTACTCATTCGGGGATACGCAGTATTTT. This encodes CASSYSFGDTQYF.

The CDR3 loop is CASNRDTNSPLHF. In nucleotides, the CDR3 is TGTGCCTCCAACCGGGACACCAATTCACCCCTCCACTTT. The chain links TRBV19 to TRBJ1-6; a possible D gene is TRBD1 (6 bases). The CDR3 is 13 residues long. V lost 11 bases to trimming and J lost 7 bases, with 15 bases between them. Germline V gives CDR1 LNHDA, CDR2 SQIVND (reference sequence).